Presented here are 24 T cell receptor beta chains from one specimen sequenced in a study of cytomegalovirus exposure and HLA in healthy donors. 13 Jbeta primers and 60 Vbeta primers were used for the PCR. This table comes from immunoSEQ multiplex PCR, and its TCRdb copy is limited to in-frame clones, with some not included. The sample has 90,000 to 110,000 clones; approximately 69% are singletons. Material for sequencing was PBMCs. The receptors come from a man younger than 45 in good health and CMV-seronegative.

The rearrangement links TRBV19 to TRBJ1-5; D is possibly TRBD1 (5 bases). Germline V gives CDR1 LNHDA, CDR2 SQIVND (reference sequence). V dropped 3 bases and J dropped 1 base, with 13 bases sitting between them. This CDR3 spans 16 amino acids. CDR3 in DNA: TGTGCCAGTAGTATTCTCGGGGGACGAAGCAATCAGCCCCAGCATTTT. Translation gives CASSILGGRSNQPQHF.

The chain has TRBV30 and TRBJ1-3; weak D call: TRBD1 (6 bases). The CDR3 spans 15 residues. Germline lookup yields CDR1 GTSNPN and CDR2 SVGIG (reference sequence). Between the trimmed V and J ends, which lost 2 bases and 2 bases, there was a span of 13 bases. The CDR3: CAWSRIGDTGNTIYF. CDR3 bases: TGTGCCTGGAGTAGGATCGGGGACACTGGAAACACCATATATTTT.

The DNA for the CDR3 is TGCGCCAGCAGCTTATTCGGGGACAGTGGGTCCGAGCAGTACTTC. Its translation: CASSLFGDSGSEQYF. The chain has TRBV5-1 and TRBJ2-7, with TRBD1 identical over 7 bases. The CDR3 runs 15 residues. V lost 2 bases, J lost 6 bases, and 11 bases stayed unmatched. From germline, CDR1 is SGHRS and CDR2 YFSETQ. The variable domain in full, with the rest retrieved from reference TRBV5-1 and TRBJ2-7, is KAGVTQTPRYLIKTRGQQVTLSCSPISGHRSVSWYQQTPGQGLQFLFEYFSETQRNKGNFPGRFSGRQFSNSRSEMNVSTLELGDSALYLCASSLFGDSGSEQYFGPGTRLTVT.

V is TRBV30 and J is TRBJ1-1, with D perhaps TRBD1 (6 bases). V lost 0 bases to trimming and J lost 9 bases, with 20 bases between them. The germline gives CDR1 GTSNPN, CDR2 SVGIG (reference sequence). The CDR3 is 15 residues long. The CDR3 protein is CAWSVGAGGGGQAFF. CDR3 sequence (DNA): TGTGCCTGGAGTGTAGGGGCGGGCGGGGGCGGACAAGCTTTCTTT.

The sample holds a few counts of this clone. V usage is TRBV18 and J usage is TRBJ1-6; D gene unclear. CDR3 length: 16 residues. Germline V lookup: CDR1 KGHSH, CDR2 LQKENI. The germline V and J ends were trimmed by 6 bases and 5 bases, with 17 bases remaining between them. In DNA form, the CDR3 reads TGTGCCAGCTCTCGACCTGCCGGGGATAATAATTCACCCCTCCACTTT. Its protein product is CASSRPAGDNNSPLHF.

DNA for the CDR3: TGTGCCAGCAGCTTGGGTTTAGGGCGGGACTACGAGCAGTACTTC. It encodes CASSLGLGRDYEQYF. This chain joins TRBV7-2 and TRBJ2-7; TRBD2 might be the D (6 bases). V lost 3 bases, J lost 3 bases, and 15 bases lay in between. CDR3 length: 15 amino acids. CDR1 SGHTA and CDR2 FQGNSA come from the germline V gene.

This clone came up a few times. The chain has TRBV9 and TRBJ1-2; TRBD1 aligns across 11 bases. This CDR3 region has 15 residues. V lost 0 bases and J lost 8; bases outside the gene matches: 6. Germline V gene sequence: CDR1 SGDLS, CDR2 YYNGEE. For the CDR3, the DNA is TGTGCCAGCAGCGTAGTTCGGGACAGGGGGTACGGCTACACCTTC. Translation: CASSVVRDRGYGYTF.

The chain couples TRBV11-2 to TRBJ2-7; 7 bases map to TRBD2. The CDR3 contains 15 residues. Trimming at V came to 5 bases and at J to 5 bases, leaving 12 bases not matched to a gene. The V gene's germline CDR1 is SGHAT and CDR2 FQNNGV. The CDR3 reads CASSHGRRDSNEQYF. CDR3 DNA sequence: TGTGCCAGCAGCCACGGGAGGCGGGATAGCAACGAGCAGTACTTC.

The chain uses TRBV11-1 and TRBJ2-5; TRBD1 is a possible D gene (6 bases). Germline V CDR1 and CDR2: SGHAT, FQDESV (reference sequence). The CDR3 spans 15 residues. Trimming left V 2 bases short and J 4 bases short, with 14 bases between. The CDR3 region has the DNA TGTGCCAGCAGCTTAACTCCAGACAGGAGAGAGACCCAGTACTTC. Translating gives CASSLTPDRRETQYF.

This clone has just a few counts. The V call is TRBV12-5, the J call TRBJ2-1, with 14 positions matching TRBD2. V lost 0 bases, J lost 6 bases, and 13 bases stayed unmatched. In germline, CDR1 is LGHNT, CDR2 FRNRAP. The CDR3 contains 20 residues. The CDR3 region has the DNA TGTGCTAGTGGTTTGGTGGTTTCCCGACTAGCGGGAGGGCCAATCAATGAGCAGTTCTTC. Translated: CASGLVVSRLAGGPINEQFF.

There are a few counts of this clone. V gene TRBV25-1 combines with J gene TRBJ1-2; TRBD1 aligns across 7 bases. Germline lookup yields CDR1 MGHDK and CDR2 SYGVNS. V trimming: 10 bases; J trimming: 4 bases; junction bases outside the gene matches: 12. The CDR3 runs to 14 residues. Here the CDR3 reads CATRGDSPRYGYTF. The CDR3 region has the DNA TGTGCCACCAGGGGGGACAGCCCCCGCTATGGCTACACCTTC.

The gene calls are TRBV7-2 and TRBJ2-2, with D perhaps TRBD1 (6 bases). Germline V gene sequence: CDR1 SGHTA, CDR2 FQGNSA. V lost 6 bases and J lost 1, with 12 bases in between. CDR3 length: 15 amino acids. This CDR3 is CASSRTVLNTGELFF. DNA of the CDR3: TGTGCCAGCAGTAGGACAGTGCTGAACACCGGGGAGCTGTTTTTT.

The CDR3 spells CASSVGGGGLAAYNEQFF. The DNA of the CDR3 is TGTGCCAGCAGCGTAGGTGGGGGCGGACTAGCGGCCTACAATGAGCAGTTCTTC. This chain connects TRBV9 to TRBJ2-1; 10 bases are a match to TRBD2. The CDR3 is 18 residues long. CDR1 is SGDLS, CDR2 YYNGEE, per germline. V shed 0 bases and J 2 bases; nucleotides not matched to a gene: 8.

The chain is built from TRBV14 and TRBJ1-1, with TRBD1 matching over 9 bases. V lost 0 bases to trimming and J lost 7 bases; unmatched junction nucleotides: 12. The germline CDR1 and CDR2 sequences are SGHDN and FVKESK. The CDR3 totals 17 residues. The chain's CDR3 is CASSQDPRTGETSEAFF. CDR3 nucleotide sequence: TGTGCCAGCAGCCAAGATCCCAGGACAGGGGAGACAAGTGAAGCTTTCTTT.

The genes are TRBV6-1 and TRBJ2-3, with D possibly TRBD2 on 5 matching bases. Germline V gene sequence: CDR1 MNHNS, CDR2 SASEGT. V lost 4 bases to trimming and J lost 2 bases, with 13 bases between them. CDR3 size: 15 residues. CDR3: CASSGSSRFTDTQYF. The DNA of the CDR3 is TGTGCCAGCAGTGGGTCTAGCAGATTCACAGATACGCAGTATTTT.

The rearrangement joins TRBV28 to TRBJ2-2; the D is unclear. The CDR3 contains 15 residues. Trimming left V 1 base short and J 5 bases short, with 11 bases between. The germline V gene has CDR1 MDHEN and CDR2 SYDVKM. The CDR3 nucleotides are TGTGCCAGCAGTTTATTGTCGACTGGGACCGGGGAGCTGTTTTTT. It is translated as CASSLLSTGTGELFF.

About this clone: The junction does not match germline at one end; this may be a read error. This chain uses TRBV7-7 with TRBJ1-4, with D possibly being TRBD1 (6 bases). Germline V gene lookup returns CDR1 SSHAT and CDR2 FNYEAQ (reference sequence). The CDR3 consists of 15 residues. This chain's CDR3 is CASSLGQSTNEKLFF. The CDR3 DNA reads as TGTGCTAGCAGCCTAGGACAGTCAACTAATGAAAAACTGTTTTTT.

This sequence joins TRBV4-2 and TRBJ1-2; D not resolved. Trimming left V 4 bases short and J 8 bases short, with 17 bases between. Germline CDR1 reads LGHNA; CDR2 reads YNFKEQ. This CDR3 is built from 14 residues. CDR3 bases: TGTGCCAGCAGCCCCGCTGGGAGTAGCAGGGGCTACACCTTC. Protein sequence: CASSPAGSSRGYTF.

The V call is TRBV6-1, the J call TRBJ2-6; weak D call: TRBD1 (5 bases). Trimming removed 4 bases from V and 1 base from J, with 20 bases in between. This CDR3 is 19 amino acids long. From germline, CDR1 is MNHNS and CDR2 SASEGT. CDR3 sequence reads: CASSALTRGYLSGANVLTF. The CDR3 region has the DNA TGTGCCAGCAGTGCCCTGACAAGGGGTTACTTATCTGGGGCCAACGTCCTGACTTTC.

V and J are TRBV5-4 and TRBJ2-2; 8 nucleotides agree with TRBD2. The CDR3 has 16 residues. V gave up 4 bases and J gave up 5 bases; unmatched junction bases: 10. CDR1 and CDR2 from the germline V gene are SGHNT and YYREEE (reference sequence). CDR3 sequence (DNA): TGTGCCAGCAGCGGTACCAGCGGGAGTAAGACCGGGGAGCTGTTTTTT. This codes for CASSGTSGSKTGELFF.

The sample holds a few counts of this clone. The chain carries TRBV2 and TRBJ1-5; no firm D call. Germline V gene lookup returns CDR1 SNHLY and CDR2 FYNNEI. V shed 1 base and J shed 5 bases, with 12 bases lying between them. The CDR3 loop spans 15 amino acids. The CDR3, as DNA: TGTGCCAGCAGTGAAGGGGAGGTCGGTGATCAGCCCCAGCATTTT. This gives the protein CASSEGEVGDQPQHF.

This chain joins TRBV5-1 and TRBJ2-3, with D perhaps matching TRBD1 (5 bases). Trimming stripped 1 base from V and 2 bases from J, with 11 bases between. The CDR3 length is 15 residues. Germline V gene data show CDR1 as SGHRS and CDR2 as YFSETQ. The CDR3 loop reads CASSLHRTITDTQYF. The CDR3 coding sequence is TGCGCCAGCAGCTTGCACAGGACCATCACAGATACGCAGTATTTT. The full variable domain, rest sourced from reference TRBV5-1 and TRBJ2-3, is KAGVTQTPRYLIKTRGQQVTLSCSPISGHRSVSWYQQTPGQGLQFLFEYFSETQRNKGNFPGRFSGRQFSNSRSEMNVSTLELGDSALYLCASSLHRTITDTQYFGPGTRLTVL.

This chain links TRBV6-6 with TRBJ1-2; 11 bases match TRBD1. Unmatched junction bases numbered 5, after V lost 3 bases and J lost 5 bases. The CDR3 is made up of 15 amino acids. Germline CDR1 reads MNHNY; CDR2 reads SVGAGI (reference sequence). DNA of the CDR3: TGTGCCAGCAGTTATCCGGGACAGGGGGTTTATGGCTACACCTTC. Its translation: CASSYPGQGVYGYTF.

The V gene is TRBV6-1, the J gene TRBJ2-7; 8 bases match TRBD1. J gave up 3 bases and V 7 bases, and 5 bases lay outside the gene matches. The CDR3 has 13 residues. The germline V gene has CDR1 MNHNS and CDR2 SASEGT. In DNA form, the CDR3 reads TGTGCCAGCACCGCGACAGGGGTCTACGAGCAGTACTTC. Its protein is CASTATGVYEQYF.